These T cell receptor beta chains were read from a single sample in a study of neurological immune-mediated disorders. In TCRdb, the 5' RACE reads were re-called with MiXCR into one record per CDR3 protein. The repertoire holds approximately 50,000 distinct CDR3 sequences, with over 3% as singletons. Material for sequencing was PBMCs. The source is a man in his forties or fifties with multiple sclerosis. The CDR3 runs from the conserved cysteine through the conserved F or W. A D gene is named only where the DNA matches it firmly. Clone size is stated in some rows and not others, as once, few, many or a class when expanded.

d_gene	j_gene	abundance	v_gene	CDR3aa	CDR3nt
NA	TRBJ1-1	many	TRBV6-5	CASRTDTLGEAFF	TGTGCCAGCAGAACGGACACCCTGGGCGAAGCTTTCTTT
NA	TRBJ1-1	few	TRBV5-1	CASSPRRFAEAFF	TGCGCCAGCAGCCCCCGTAGGTTCGCTGAAGCTTTCTTT
NA	TRBJ1-6	many	TRBV9	CASSVRTDNSPLNF	TGTGCCAGCAGCGTGAGGACAGATAATTCACCCCTCAACTTT
NA	TRBJ1-1	many	TRBV30	CAWTGTGILEAFF	TGTGCCTGGACCGGTACAGGGATCCTTGAAGCTTTCTTT
NA	TRBJ1-1	many	TRBV6-6	CASRPAGNTEAFF	TGTGCCAGCAGGCCGGCCGGGAACACTGAAGCTTTCTTT
TRBD1	TRBJ1-4	NA	TRBV25-1	CASTRTGVNEKLFF	TGTGCCAGCACCAGGACAGGGGTAAATGAAAAACTGTTTTTT
TRBD1	TRBJ2-3	many	TRBV18	CASSPIGTGGRDTQYF	TGTGCCAGCTCACCGATCGGGACAGGGGGTAGGGATACGCAGTATTTT
NA	TRBJ2-5	many	TRBV4-1	CASSLQYLTGAGETQYF	TGCGCCAGCAGCCTTCAATACCTTACAGGGGCGGGGGAGACCCAGTACTTC
NA	TRBJ2-1	many	TRBV4-1	CASSQSGTSYNEQFF	TGCGCCAGCAGCCAATCAGGGACCTCCTACAATGAGCAGTTCTTC
NA	TRBJ2-7	many	TRBV5-6	CASSFTGSEQYF	TGTGCCAGCAGCTTTACAGGGTCCGAGCAGTACTTC
NA	TRBJ1-1	NA	TRBV6-6	CASNEYRVMNTEAFF	TGTGCCAGCAACGAATACAGGGTAATGAACACTGAAGCTTTCTTT
NA	TRBJ2-3	many	TRBV28	CASIDWVTDTQYF	TGTGCCAGCATCGATTGGGTTACAGATACGCAGTATTTT
NA	TRBJ1-1	many	TRBV5-1	CASSLGTANTEAFF	TGCGCCAGCAGCTTGGGGACAGCGAACACTGAAGCTTTCTTT
NA	TRBJ2-3	many	TRBV6-5	CASSYLRDHTDTQYF	TGTGCCAGCAGTTACCTCCGGGACCACACAGATACGCAGTATTTT
TRBD1	TRBJ2-2	many	TRBV12-3/TRBV12-4	CASRESTGTGELFF	TGTGCCAGCAGGGAATCGACAGGGACCGGGGAGCTGTTTTTT
NA	TRBJ1-4	many	TRBV7-6	CASSQLGATNEKLFF	TGTGCCAGCAGCCAGCTAGGGGCAACTAATGAAAAACTGTTTTTT
NA	TRBJ2-1	many	TRBV7-6	CASSPRTSWEQFF	TGTGCCAGCAGCCCCAGGACTTCGTGGGAGCAGTTCTTC
NA	TRBJ2-3	many	TRBV7-2	CASSHNRVDTDTQYF	TGTGCCAGCAGCCACAATCGGGTGGACACAGATACGCAGTATTTT
NA	TRBJ1-4	many	TRBV7-3	CASSKGANQKLFF	TGTGCCAGCAGCAAAGGGGCAAATCAAAAACTGTTTTTT
TRBD1	TRBJ2-1	few	TRBV18	CASSPPPQGYNEQFF	TGTGCCAGCTCACCACCCCCACAGGGGTACAATGAGCAGTTCTTC